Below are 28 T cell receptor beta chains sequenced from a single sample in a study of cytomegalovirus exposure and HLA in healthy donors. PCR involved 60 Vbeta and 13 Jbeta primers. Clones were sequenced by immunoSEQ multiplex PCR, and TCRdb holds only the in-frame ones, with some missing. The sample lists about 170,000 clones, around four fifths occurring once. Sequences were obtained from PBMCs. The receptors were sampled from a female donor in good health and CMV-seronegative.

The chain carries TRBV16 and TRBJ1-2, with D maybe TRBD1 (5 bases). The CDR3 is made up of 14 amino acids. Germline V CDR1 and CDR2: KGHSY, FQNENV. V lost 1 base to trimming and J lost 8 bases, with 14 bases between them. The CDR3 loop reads CASSQWKKGRGYTF. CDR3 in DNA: TGTGCCAGCAGCCAATGGAAAAAGGGGCGAGGCTACACCTTC.

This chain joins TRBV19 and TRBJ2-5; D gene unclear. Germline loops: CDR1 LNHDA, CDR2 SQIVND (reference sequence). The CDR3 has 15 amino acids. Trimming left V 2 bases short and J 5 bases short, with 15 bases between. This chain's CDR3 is CASSIKISLRETQYF. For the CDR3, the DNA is TGTGCCAGTAGTATAAAAATTAGCCTCCGTGAGACCCAGTACTTC.

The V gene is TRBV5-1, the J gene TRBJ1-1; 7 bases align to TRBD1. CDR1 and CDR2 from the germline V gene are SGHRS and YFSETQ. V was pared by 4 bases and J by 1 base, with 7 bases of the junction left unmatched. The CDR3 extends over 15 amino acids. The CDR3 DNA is TGCGCCAGCAGCCAGAGACAGGGAGGGAACACTGAAGCTTTCTTT. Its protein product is CASSQRQGGNTEAFF.

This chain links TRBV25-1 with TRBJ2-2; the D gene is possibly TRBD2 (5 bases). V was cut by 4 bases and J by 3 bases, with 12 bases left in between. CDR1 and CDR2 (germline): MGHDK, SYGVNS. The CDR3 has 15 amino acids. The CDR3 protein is CASSGTGKHTGELFF. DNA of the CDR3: TGTGCCAGCAGTGGGACTGGGAAACACACCGGGGAGCTGTTTTTT. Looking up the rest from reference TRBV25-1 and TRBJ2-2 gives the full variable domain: EADIYQTPRYLVIGTGKKITLECSQTMGHDKMYWYQQDPGMELHLIHYSYGVNSTEKGDLSSESTVSRIRTEHFPLTLESARPSHTSQYLCASSGTGKHTGELFFGEGSRLTVL.

The CDR3 protein is CASSSRGGRTGELFF. The DNA of the CDR3 is TGTGCCAGCAGCTCCCGGGGGGGGCGAACCGGGGAGCTGTTTTTT. The chain recombines TRBV9 with TRBJ2-2; 8 bases line up with TRBD2. The CDR3 has 15 residues. Germline V gene data show CDR1 as SGDLS and CDR2 as YYNGEE. After removal of 4 bases from V and 5 bases from J, the junction contained 7 bases not matched to a gene. Based on the CDR3 plus reference TRBV9 and TRBJ2-2, the full variable domain is DSGVTQTPKHLITATGQRVTLRCSPRSGDLSVYWYQQSLDQGLQFLIQYYNGEERAKGNILERFSAQQFPDLHSELNLSSLELGDSALYFCASSSRGGRTGELFFGEGSRLTVL.

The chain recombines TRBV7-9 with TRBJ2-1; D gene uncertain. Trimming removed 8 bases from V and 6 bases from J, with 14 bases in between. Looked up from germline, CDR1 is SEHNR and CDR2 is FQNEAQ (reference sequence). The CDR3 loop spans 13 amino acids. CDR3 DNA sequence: TGTGCCAGCGTGGGTGGGCGAAGCAATGAGCAGTTCTTC. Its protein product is CASVGGRSNEQFF.

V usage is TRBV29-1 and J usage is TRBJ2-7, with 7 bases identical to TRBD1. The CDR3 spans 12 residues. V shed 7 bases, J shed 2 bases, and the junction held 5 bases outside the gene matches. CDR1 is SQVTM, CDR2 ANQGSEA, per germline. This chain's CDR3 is CSAGTDPYEQYF. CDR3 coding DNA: TGCAGCGCTGGGACAGATCCCTACGAGCAGTACTTC.

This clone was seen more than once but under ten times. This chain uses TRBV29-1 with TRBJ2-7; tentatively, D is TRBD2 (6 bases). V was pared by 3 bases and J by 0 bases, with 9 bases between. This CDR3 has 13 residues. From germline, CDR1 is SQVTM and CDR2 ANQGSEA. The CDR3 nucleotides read TGCAGCGTTGACGGCGGGGACTCCTACGAGCAGTACTTC. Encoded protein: CSVDGGDSYEQYF.

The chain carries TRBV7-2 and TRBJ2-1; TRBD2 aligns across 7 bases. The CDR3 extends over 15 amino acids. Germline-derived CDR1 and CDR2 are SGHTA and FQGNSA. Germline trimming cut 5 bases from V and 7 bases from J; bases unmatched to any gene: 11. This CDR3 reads CASSREGGIANEQFF. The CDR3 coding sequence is TGTGCCAGCAGCAGGGAGGGCGGGATTGCGAATGAGCAGTTCTTC.

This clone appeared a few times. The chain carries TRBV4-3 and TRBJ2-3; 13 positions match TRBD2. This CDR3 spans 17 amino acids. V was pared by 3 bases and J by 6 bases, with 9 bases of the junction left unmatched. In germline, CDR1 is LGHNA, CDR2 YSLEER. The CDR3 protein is CASSQTGTSGVVDTQYF. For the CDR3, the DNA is TGCGCCAGCAGCCAGACCGGGACTAGCGGGGTGGTTGATACGCAGTATTTT.

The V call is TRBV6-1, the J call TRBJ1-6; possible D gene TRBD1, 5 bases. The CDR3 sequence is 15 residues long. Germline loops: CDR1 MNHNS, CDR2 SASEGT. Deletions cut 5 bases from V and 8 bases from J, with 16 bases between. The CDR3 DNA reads TGTGCCAGCAGTAATACAGGTAGTAGGGATTCACCCCTCCACTTT. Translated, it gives CASSNTGSRDSPLHF.

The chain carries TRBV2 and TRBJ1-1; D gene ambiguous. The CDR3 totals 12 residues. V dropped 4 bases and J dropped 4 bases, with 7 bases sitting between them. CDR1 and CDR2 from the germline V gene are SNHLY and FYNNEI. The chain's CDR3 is CASSVPVTEAFF. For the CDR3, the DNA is TGTGCCAGCAGTGTCCCAGTCACTGAAGCTTTCTTT.

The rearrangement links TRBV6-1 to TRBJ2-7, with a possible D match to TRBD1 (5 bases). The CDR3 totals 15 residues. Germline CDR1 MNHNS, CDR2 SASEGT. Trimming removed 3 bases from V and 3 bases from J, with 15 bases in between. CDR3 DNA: TGTGCCAGCAGTGAGGTAAGGGGAAGTGGCTACGAGCAGTACTTC. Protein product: CASSEVRGSGYEQYF.

The CDR3 is CASGPLGDRDYNTQYF. CDR3 coding DNA: TGTGCCAGCGGGCCCCTCGGGGACAGGGATTATAATACGCAGTATTTT. J is TRBJ2-3 and V is TRBV28; 9 bases match TRBD1. V shed 8 bases, J shed 7 bases, and the junction held 16 bases outside the gene matches. The germline V gene has CDR1 MDHEN and CDR2 SYDVKM. The CDR3 extends over 16 amino acids.

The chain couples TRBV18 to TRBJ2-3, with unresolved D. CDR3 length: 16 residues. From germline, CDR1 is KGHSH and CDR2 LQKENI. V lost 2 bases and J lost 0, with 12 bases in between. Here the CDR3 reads CASSPNTDPSTDTQYF. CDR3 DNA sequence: TGTGCCAGCTCACCAAACACAGATCCTAGCACAGATACGCAGTATTTT.

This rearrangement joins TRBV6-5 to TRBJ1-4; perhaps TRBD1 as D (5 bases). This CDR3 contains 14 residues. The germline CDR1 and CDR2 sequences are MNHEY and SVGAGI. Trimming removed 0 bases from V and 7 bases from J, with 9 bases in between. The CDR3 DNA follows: TGTGCCAGCAGTTACTCGGGGCGAGGTGAAAAACTGTTTTTT. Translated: CASSYSGRGEKLFF.

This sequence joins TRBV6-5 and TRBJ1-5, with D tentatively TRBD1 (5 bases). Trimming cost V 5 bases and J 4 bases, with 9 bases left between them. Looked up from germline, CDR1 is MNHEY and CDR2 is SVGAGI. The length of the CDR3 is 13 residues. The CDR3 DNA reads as TGTGCCAGCAGTGGGGGGGTTAATCAGCCCCAGCATTTT. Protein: CASSGGVNQPQHF.

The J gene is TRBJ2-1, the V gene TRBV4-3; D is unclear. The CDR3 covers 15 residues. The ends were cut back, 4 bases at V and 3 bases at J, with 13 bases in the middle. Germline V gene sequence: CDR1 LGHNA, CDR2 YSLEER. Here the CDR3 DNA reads TGCGCCAGCAGCCCAAAATTTTCTAGCTACAATGAGCAGTTCTTC. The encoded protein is CASSPKFSSYNEQFF.

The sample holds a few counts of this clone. CDR3 protein: CASSLVFGQGAANYGYTF. The CDR3 nucleotides read TGTGCCAGCAGCTTAGTTTTCGGACAGGGGGCAGCTAACTATGGCTACACCTTC. The chain employs TRBV7-2 and TRBJ1-2, with TRBD1 identical over 11 bases. V lost 1 base, J lost 0 bases, and 7 bases stayed unmatched. The CDR3 contains 18 residues. Germline V lookup: CDR1 SGHTA, CDR2 FQGNSA.

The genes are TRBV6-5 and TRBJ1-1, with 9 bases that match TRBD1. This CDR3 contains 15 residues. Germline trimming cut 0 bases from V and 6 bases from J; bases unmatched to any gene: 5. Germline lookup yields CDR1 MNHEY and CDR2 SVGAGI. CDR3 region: CASSYSRYRGPEAFF. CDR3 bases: TGTGCCAGCAGTTACTCGCGTTACAGGGGGCCTGAAGCTTTCTTT.

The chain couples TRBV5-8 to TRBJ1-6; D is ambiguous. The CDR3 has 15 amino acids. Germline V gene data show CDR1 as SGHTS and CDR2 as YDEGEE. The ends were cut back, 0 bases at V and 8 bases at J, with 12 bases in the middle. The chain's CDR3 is CASSLEALQYSPLHF. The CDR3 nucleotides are TGTGCCAGCAGCTTGGAGGCCCTACAGTATTCACCCCTCCACTTT.

The CDR3 region has the DNA TGTGCCAGCAGTTACTCGGCGGCGACGACTGAAGCTTTCTTT. This translates into CASSYSAATTEAFF. This chain connects TRBV6-5 to TRBJ1-1; D is ambiguous. V was clipped by 0 bases and J by 5 bases, with 10 bases between them. Germline values: CDR1 MNHEY, CDR2 SVGAGI. The CDR3 extends over 14 amino acids.

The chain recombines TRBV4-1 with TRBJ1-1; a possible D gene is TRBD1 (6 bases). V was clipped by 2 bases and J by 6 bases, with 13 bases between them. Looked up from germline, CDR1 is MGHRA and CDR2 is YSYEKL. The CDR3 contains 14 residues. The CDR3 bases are TGCGCCAGCAGCCAAACAGGGACTATCGCTGAAGCTTTCTTT. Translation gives CASSQTGTIAEAFF.

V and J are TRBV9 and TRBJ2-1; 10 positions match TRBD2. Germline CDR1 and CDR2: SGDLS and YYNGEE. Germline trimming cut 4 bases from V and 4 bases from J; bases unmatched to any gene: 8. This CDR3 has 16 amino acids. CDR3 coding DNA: TGTGCCAGCAGCCCAGGAGCGGGAGGGGGTTACAATGAGCAGTTCTTC. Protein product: CASSPGAGGGYNEQFF.

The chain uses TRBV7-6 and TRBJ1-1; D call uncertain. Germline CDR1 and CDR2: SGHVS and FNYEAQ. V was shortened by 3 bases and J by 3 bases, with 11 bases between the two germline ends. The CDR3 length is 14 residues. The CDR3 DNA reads TGTGCCAGCAGCTTCGGGGTTAGGGACACTGAAGCTTTCTTT. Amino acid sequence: CASSFGVRDTEAFF.

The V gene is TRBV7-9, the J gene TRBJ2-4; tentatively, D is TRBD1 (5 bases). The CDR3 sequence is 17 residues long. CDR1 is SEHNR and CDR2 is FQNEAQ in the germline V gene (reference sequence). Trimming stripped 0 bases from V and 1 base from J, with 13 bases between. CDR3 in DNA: TGTGCCAGCAGCTTAGCGCAAGGGGCGCGGGCCAAAAACATTCAGTACTTC. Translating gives CASSLAQGARAKNIQYF. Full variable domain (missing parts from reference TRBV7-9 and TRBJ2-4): DTGVSQNPRHKITKRGQNVTFRCDPISEHNRLYWYRQTLGQGPEFLTYFQNEAQLEKSRLLSDRFSAERPKGSFSTLEIQRTEQGDSAMYLCASSLAQGARAKNIQYFGAGTRLSVL.

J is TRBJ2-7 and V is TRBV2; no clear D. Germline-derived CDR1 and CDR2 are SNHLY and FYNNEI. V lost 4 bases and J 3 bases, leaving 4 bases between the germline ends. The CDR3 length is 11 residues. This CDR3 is CASSVNYEQYF. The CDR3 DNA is TGTGCCAGCAGTGTCAACTACGAGCAGTACTTC.

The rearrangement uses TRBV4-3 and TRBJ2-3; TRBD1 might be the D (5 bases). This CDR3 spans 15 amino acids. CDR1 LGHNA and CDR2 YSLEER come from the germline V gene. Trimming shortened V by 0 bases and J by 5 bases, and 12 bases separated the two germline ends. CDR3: CASSQEGTGGDTQYF. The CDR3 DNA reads TGCGCCAGCAGCCAAGAAGGTACAGGCGGAGATACGCAGTATTTT.